One sample yielded the 21 T cell receptor beta chains listed below, sequenced in a study of blood T cell repertoires in COVID-19. The data were produced by immunoSEQ multiplex PCR, yet TCRdb's version contains in-frame clones alone and is incomplete. The sample has tens of thousands of clones; 70% to 85% are singletons. The sequenced sample was peripheral blood. The receptors stem from a man older than 75 with active COVID-19.

The genes are TRBV20-1 and TRBJ2-2, with D possibly matching TRBD2 (5 bases). CDR1 is DFQATT and CDR2 is SNEGSKA in the germline V gene (reference sequence). CDR3 length: 11 amino acids. With 5 bases removed from V and 7 bases from J, the gap between germline ends came to 8 bases. The CDR3 sequence is CSAGRVGELFF. The CDR3 DNA is TGCAGTGCTGGGAGAGTCGGGGAGCTGTTTTTT.

This clone was seen a few times. The chain couples TRBV7-2 to TRBJ2-7, with a weak D call TRBD1 (6 bases). Germline V CDR1 and CDR2: SGHTA, FQGNSA. The CDR3 is 13 residues long. Trimming shortened V by 8 bases and J by 0 bases, and 11 bases separated the two germline ends. The CDR3: CASLKGGSYEQYF. The CDR3 DNA is TGTGCCAGCTTAAAAGGGGGCTCCTACGAGCAGTACTTC.

The gene calls are TRBV7-9 and TRBJ2-1; possibly TRBD2 for D (6 bases). This CDR3 region has 16 residues. Trimming took off 4 bases at V and 6 bases at J, with 19 bases between the two ends. Germline CDR1 SEHNR, CDR2 FQNEAQ (reference sequence). This CDR3 is CASSYIGRERSNEQFF. The CDR3 bases are TGTGCCAGCAGCTACATAGGACGGGAGCGCTCCAATGAGCAGTTCTTC.

The chain recombines TRBV19 with TRBJ1-2; 9 bases match TRBD1. Germline CDR1 is LNHDA and CDR2 is SQIVND (reference sequence). Unmatched junction bases numbered 6, after V lost 4 bases and J lost 0 bases. The CDR3 consists of 16 residues. The CDR3 region has the DNA TGTGCCAGTAGTAATGGACAGGGGCCCGCTAACTATGGCTACACCTTC. Translation gives CASSNGQGPANYGYTF.

V is TRBV24-1 and J is TRBJ2-5; 11 bases fit TRBD1. The CDR3 totals 17 residues. Germline V gene lookup returns CDR1 KGHDR and CDR2 SFDVKD. V shed 4 bases and J 1 base; nucleotides not matched to a gene: 7. CDR3 sequence: CATSDSGQGEAQETQYF. CDR3 in DNA: TGTGCCACCAGTGACTCGGGACAGGGGGAGGCCCAAGAGACCCAGTACTTC.

V usage is TRBV19 and J usage is TRBJ2-3; D remains ambiguous. CDR3 length: 14 amino acids. Trimming shortened V by 6 bases and J by 2 bases, and 12 bases separated the two germline ends. Germline V gene sequence: CDR1 LNHDA, CDR2 SQIVND (reference sequence). The CDR3 spells CASRSGVNTDTQYF. CDR3 nucleotides: TGTGCCAGTAGGTCCGGAGTAAACACAGATACGCAGTATTTT.

CDR3 sequence: CASSQGLTDTQYF. The CDR3 DNA follows: TGTGCCAGCAGCCAAGGACTGACAGATACGCAGTATTTT. The V and J genes are TRBV3-1 (or the pseudogene TRBV3-2) and TRBJ2-3, with unresolved D. The length of the CDR3 is 13 residues. Germline V gene data show CDR1 as LGHDT and CDR2 as YNNKEL (reference sequence). Trimming stripped 1 base from V and 3 bases from J, with 5 bases between.

This CDR3 reads CASSQDLGGSQKETQYF. Written as DNA, the CDR3 is TGCGCCAGCAGCCAAGATTTAGGAGGTAGCCAAAAAGAGACCCAGTACTTC. The V gene is TRBV4-3, the J gene TRBJ2-5, with TRBD2 as a possible D gene (5 bases). The germline CDR1 and CDR2 sequences are LGHNA and YSLEER. The CDR3 totals 17 residues. The V end lost 0 bases, the J end lost 3 bases, and 17 bases lay between the germline ends.

This clone was seen only a few times. The chain employs TRBV3-1 (or the pseudogene TRBV3-2) and TRBJ2-7, with TRBD2 as a possible D gene (6 bases). Germline CDR1 reads LGHDT; CDR2 reads YNNKEL (reference sequence). The CDR3 extends over 16 amino acids. V was cut by 1 base and J by 2 bases, with 15 bases left in between. CDR3 in DNA: TGTGCCAGCAGCCAAGTCGGAGGGTTGCTAACCTACGAGCAGTACTTC. Its translation: CASSQVGGLLTYEQYF.

CDR3 sequence: CASSYAGLAGANEQFF. The CDR3 DNA reads TGTGCCAGCAGTTATGCCGGTCTAGCGGGAGCCAATGAGCAGTTCTTC. The chain uses TRBV6-5 and TRBJ2-1; 10 bases fit TRBD2. The CDR3 covers 16 residues. Trimming took 3 bases from V and 6 from J; bases not matched to a gene: 8. Germline CDR1 and CDR2: MNHEY and SVGAGI.

The gene calls are TRBV3-1 (or the pseudogene TRBV3-2) and TRBJ1-6; 8 bases map to TRBD1. Germline trimming cut 4 bases from V and 8 bases from J; bases unmatched to any gene: 16. CDR1 and CDR2 (germline): LGHDT, YNNKEL (reference sequence). The length of the CDR3 is 18 residues. CDR3 in amino acids: CASSLLSPGQGRDSPLHF. The CDR3 DNA reads as TGTGCCAGCAGCCTCCTTAGCCCCGGACAGGGCCGTGATTCACCCCTCCACTTT.

J is TRBJ2-7 and V is TRBV7-9; D is possibly TRBD2 (6 bases). The CDR3 extends over 16 amino acids. V lost 5 bases to trimming and J lost 5 bases, with 22 bases between them. The germline CDR1 and CDR2 sequences are SEHNR and FQNEAQ (reference sequence). As DNA, the CDR3 is TGTGCCAGCAGCCCCCCGGGGTCGGGGAGGTCGAACGAGCAGTACTTC. As protein: CASSPPGSGRSNEQYF.

This clone was seen more than once but under ten times. The CDR3 loop reads CASSLKQVSGYTF. The CDR3 DNA follows: TGTGCCAGCAGTTTGAAACAGGTCTCGGGCTACACCTTC. The chain recombines TRBV12-3 or TRBV12-4 with TRBJ1-2; D may be TRBD1 (5 bases). The V end was cut by 3 bases, the J end by 8 bases, with 13 bases between. CDR3 length: 13 amino acids.

The chain links TRBV7-3 to TRBJ2-1, with TRBD2 identical over 13 bases. Trimming at V came to 5 bases and at J to 0 bases, leaving 10 bases not matched to a gene. CDR3 length: 19 amino acids. Germline CDR1 reads SGHTA; CDR2 reads FQGTGA. In DNA, the CDR3 is TGTGCCAGCAGCCCGCTGGGACTAGCGGGAAAGAGCTCCTACAATGAGCAGTTCTTC. As protein: CASSPLGLAGKSSYNEQFF.

This clone was observed a single time. The chain employs TRBV9 and TRBJ2-7, with 9 bases that match TRBD1. Germline-derived CDR1 and CDR2 are SGDLS and YYNGEE. V shed 5 bases, J shed 4 bases, and the junction held 13 bases outside the gene matches. The CDR3 runs 16 residues. The CDR3 sequence is CASSSRSRDRVYEQYF. The CDR3 region has the DNA TGTGCCAGCAGTTCCCGGTCGAGGGACAGGGTGTACGAGCAGTACTTC. The full variable domain, its missing parts supplied by reference TRBV9 and TRBJ2-7, is DSGVTQTPKHLITATGQRVTLRCSPRSGDLSVYWYQQSLDQGLQFLIQYYNGEERAKGNILERFSAQQFPDLHSELNLSSLELGDSALYFCASSSRSRDRVYEQYFGPGTRLTVT.

The V call is TRBV7-8, the J call TRBJ1-5; D might be TRBD1 (5 bases). Germline values: CDR1 SGHVS, CDR2 FQNEAQ. CDR3 length equals 14 residues. The V gene lost 5 bases and the J gene lost 4 bases, with 12 bases spanning the gap. CDR3 sequence reads: CASSQAGRNQPQHF. The DNA for the CDR3 is TGTGCCAGCAGCCAAGCGGGGCGGAATCAGCCCCAGCATTTT.

The rearrangement joins TRBV25-1 to TRBJ2-2, with 7 positions matching TRBD1. This CDR3 contains 15 residues. V shed 3 bases and J 6 bases; nucleotides not matched to a gene: 7. The germline gives CDR1 MGHDK, CDR2 SYGVNS. The CDR3 spells CASSDPGQVPGELFF. In DNA form, the CDR3 reads TGTGCCAGCAGTGACCCCGGACAGGTACCCGGGGAGCTGTTTTTT.

The chain uses TRBV6-1 and TRBJ1-5, with 7 bases matching TRBD1. After removal of 2 bases from V and 1 base from J, the junction contained 5 bases not matched to a gene. Germline values: CDR1 MNHNS, CDR2 SASEGT. This CDR3 contains 16 residues. CDR3 sequence: CASSEHTGASNQPQHF. In nucleotides, the CDR3 is TGTGCCAGCAGTGAACATACAGGGGCAAGCAATCAGCCCCAGCATTTT.

This clone has just a few counts. This chain connects TRBV7-3 to TRBJ2-3; perhaps TRBD1 as D (6 bases). The V gene lost 4 bases and the J gene lost 6 bases, with 11 bases spanning the gap. Looked up from germline, CDR1 is SGHTA and CDR2 is FQGTGA. This CDR3 has 13 amino acids. CDR3 bases: TGTGCCAGCAGCTGGGGGCTCCGTGATACGCAGTATTTT. Translated, it gives CASSWGLRDTQYF.

The V gene is TRBV12-3 or TRBV12-4, the J gene TRBJ1-1; TRBD1 agrees at 9 bases. Losses at the gene ends were 6 bases for V and 9 bases for J; bases not matched to a gene: 5. The CDR3 is 12 amino acids. In nucleotides, the CDR3 is TGTGCCAGCAGAAACAGGGGGCATCAAGCTTTCTTT. It codes for CASRNRGHQAFF.

This clone was observed once. The chain has TRBV5-6 and TRBJ1-1, with TRBD1 matching over 7 bases. J gave up 5 bases and V 5 bases, and 9 bases lay outside the gene matches. The length of the CDR3 is 14 residues. The germline CDR1 and CDR2 sequences are SGHDT and YYEEEE. CDR3 coding DNA: TGTGCCAGCAGAGAGACAGGGAGTATTACTGAAGCTTTCTTT. Protein sequence: CASRETGSITEAFF.